This TCR beta chain was recovered during a study of T cell repertoires in cytomegalovirus infection. TCRdb independently ran MiXCR on the reads; one entry per CDR3 protein. The sample includes 650,000 to 900,000 distinct CDR3 sequences, approximately 32% seen only once; the top ten take 9.5% to 15%. This clonotype was seen a single time. No antigen is known for it. Trimming took 2 bases from V and 5 from J; bases not matched to a gene: 9. CDR3 size: 16 residues. The V gene's germline CDR1 is SGHAT and CDR2 FQNNGV. The chain uses TRBV11-2 and TRBJ1-1; 9 bases fit TRBD1. This TCR derives from a human donor in good health (CMV status not recorded). Some clones in this sample may be carry-over from other donors' samples. Sequencing used cultured CD8+ T cells from PBMCs, obtained from culture after CMV antigen stimulation. For the CDR3, the DNA is TGTGCCAGCAGCTTATTCTGGACAGGGGAAAATACTGAAGCTTTCTTT. It encodes CASSLFWTGENTEAFF.